This is a list of T cell receptor beta chains from one sample in a study of cytomegalovirus exposure and HLA in healthy donors. TCRdb's copy holds only in-frame clones and misses some; the assay was immunoSEQ multiplex PCR. The sample holds fewer than 200,000 clones, approximately 77% seen once. The sequenced sample consisted of PBMCs. The receptors derive from a male donor in good health and CMV-seropositive. CDR3s include the opening cysteine and the closing phenylalanine or tryptophan. A D gene is named only where the DNA matches it firmly. A clone size is listed for some rows: how often the clone was seen (once, few, many), or a class if it is expanded.

16	TRBV10-3	NA	TRBJ1-4	NA	CAISESGDIRDEKLFF	TGTGCCATCAGTGAGAGTGGGGACATACGGGATGAAAAACTGTTTTTT
15	TRBV19	NA	TRBJ1-5	NA	CASSIGRYSNQPQHF	TGTGCCAGTAGTATTGGGAGATATAGCAATCAGCCCCAGCATTTT
12	TRBV2	once	TRBJ2-1	NA	CASGWGASEQFF	TGTGCCAGCGGGTGGGGAGCCAGTGAGCAGTTCTTC
15	TRBV6-5	NA	TRBJ1-1	NA	CASSYALEGGTEAFF	TGTGCCAGCAGTTACGCCCTTGAGGGTGGCACTGAAGCTTTCTTT
16	TRBV5-1	NA	TRBJ2-6	TRBD1	CASSRDRVSGANVLTF	TGCGCCAGCAGCCGCGACAGGGTCTCTGGGGCCAACGTCCTGACTTTC
15	TRBV5-4	NA	TRBJ2-1	NA	CASSQGQGSYNEQFF	TGTGCCAGCAGCCAGGGTCAGGGGTCCTACAATGAGCAGTTCTTC
14	TRBV10-3	NA	TRBJ2-7	NA	CAISVAGASYEQYF	TGTGCCATCAGTGTGGCAGGGGCCTCCTACGAGCAGTACTTC
15	TRBV6-5	NA	TRBJ1-5	NA	CASSYSGGRGQPQHF	TGTGCCAGCAGTTACTCGGGGGGGCGAGGTCAGCCCCAGCATTTT
14	TRBV6-5	NA	TRBJ1-3	TRBD1	CASSRDSSGNTIYF	TGTGCCAGCAGTCGGGACAGCTCTGGAAACACCATATATTTT
15	TRBV10-3	NA	TRBJ2-7	TRBD2	CAISESERGGDEQYF	TGTGCCATCAGTGAGTCAGAGCGGGGGGGGGACGAGCAGTACTTC
18	TRBV9	NA	TRBJ1-1	NA	CASSVGGSQGGLNTEAFF	TGTGCCAGCAGCGTAGGAGGGTCCCAAGGAGGGTTGAACACTGAAGCTTTCTTT
14	TRBV6-1	NA	TRBJ2-3	NA	CASRAGLGGDTQYF	TGTGCCAGCAGAGCCGGACTAGGGGGAGATACGCAGTATTTT
15	TRBV4-2	NA	TRBJ2-2	TRBD2	CASSQLAGGRRELFF	TGTGCCAGCAGCCAACTAGCGGGGGGGCGACGGGAGCTGTTTTTT
17	TRBV30	NA	TRBJ2-6	TRBD1	CAWSVSQGASGANVLTF	TGTGCCTGGAGTGTATCGCAGGGGGCGAGTGGGGCCAACGTCCTGACTTTC
16	TRBV11-2	NA	TRBJ1-2	TRBD1	CASSRMTGGLGDGYTF	TGTGCCAGCAGCCGCATGACAGGGGGCCTAGGGGATGGCTACACCTTC
14	TRBV2	once	TRBJ1-4	NA	CASSEPTLGEKLFF	TGTGCCAGCAGTGAGCCGACACTGGGTGAAAAACTGTTTTTT
13	TRBV19	NA	TRBJ1-2	NA	CASSMGRFYGYTF	TGTGCCAGTAGTATGGGGCGGTTCTATGGCTACACCTTC
13	TRBV12-5	NA	TRBJ2-1	NA	CASGLNSPNEQFF	TGTGCTAGTGGTTTGAACTCGCCCAATGAGCAGTTCTTC
15	TRBV9	NA	TRBJ2-1	NA	CASSVGPVSLDEQFF	TGTGCCAGCAGCGTAGGCCCAGTCTCCCTGGATGAGCAGTTCTTC
14	TRBV6-6	few	TRBJ1-2	NA	CASSYEGTRMGYTF	TGTGCCAGCAGTTACGAGGGCACTCGGATGGGGTACACCTTC
15	TRBV30	NA	TRBJ2-5	TRBD2	CAWSAGAGLQETQYF	TGTGCCTGGAGCGCGGGAGCGGGGCTACAAGAGACCCAGTACTTC
11	TRBV29-1	NA	TRBJ2-7	TRBD1	CSFHRGYEQYF	TGCAGCTTTCACAGGGGATACGAGCAGTACTTC
12	TRBV29-1	once	TRBJ2-7	TRBD1	CSARGTDYEQYF	TGCAGCGCTCGAGGGACAGACTACGAGCAGTACTTC
16	TRBV5-8	NA	TRBJ1-2	TRBD1	CASSFSGTGATYGYTF	TGTGCCAGCAGCTTTAGTGGGACAGGGGCCACTTATGGCTACACCTTC
14	TRBV27	NA	TRBJ1-6	TRBD1	CASSWGQNNSPLHF	TGTGCCAGCAGTTGGGGACAGAATAATTCACCCCTCCACTTT
20	TRBV9	few	TRBJ2-3	NA	CASSVRGSTRAGSDTDTQYF	TGTGCCAGCAGCGTCCGGGGGTCTACGCGGGCGGGGAGTGACACAGATACGCAGTATTTT
15	TRBV5-1	NA	TRBJ2-7	NA	CASSLAERREYEQYF	TGCGCCAGCAGCTTGGCTGAGCGACGGGAATACGAGCAGTACTTC
15	TRBV6-6	NA	TRBJ2-1	TRBD2	CASSRLAGGKNEQFF	TGTGCCAGCAGTCGACTAGCGGGGGGTAAGAATGAGCAGTTCTTC
14	TRBV6-1	NA	TRBJ1-2	TRBD1	CASSWTGSNYGYTF	TGTGCCAGCAGTTGGACAGGGTCTAACTATGGCTACACCTTC
13	TRBV6-5	NA	TRBJ1-4	NA	CASTAVTNEKLFF	TGTGCCAGTACGGCGGTCACTAATGAAAAACTGTTTTTT
14	TRBV5-1	NA	TRBJ1-4	TRBD1	CASSFGTEGEKLFF	TGCGCCAGCAGCTTTGGGACAGAAGGCGAAAAACTGTTTTTT
14	TRBV19	NA	TRBJ2-7	TRBD1	CASASGTASYEQYF	TGTGCCAGCGCCTCCGGGACAGCTTCCTACGAGCAGTACTTC
12	TRBV7-9	NA	TRBJ2-1	NA	CASSLGGGEQFF	TGTGCCAGCAGCTTAGGGGGAGGTGAGCAGTTCTTC
15	TRBV18	NA	TRBJ1-4	NA	CASSPPATGSEKLFF	TGTGCCAGCTCACCACCGGCGACAGGCTCTGAAAAACTGTTTTTT
16	TRBV5-1	NA	TRBJ2-5	TRBD1	CASSLGGTGDEETQYF	TGCGCCAGCAGCTTGGGAGGGACAGGGGATGAAGAGACCCAGTACTTC
14	TRBV7-6	NA	TRBJ2-7	TRBD2	CASSLLNGGGEQYF	TGTGCCAGCAGCTTATTGAACGGGGGGGGCGAGCAGTACTTC
16	TRBV7-9	NA	TRBJ1-6	TRBD1	CASSPRTGAYNSPLHF	TGTGCCAGCAGCCCTCGGACAGGGGCCTATAATTCACCCCTCCACTTT
14	TRBV18	NA	TRBJ1-3	NA	CASSPQELGNTIYF	TGTGCCAGCTCACCACAGGAGCTGGGAAACACCATATATTTT
14	TRBV30	NA	TRBJ2-7	NA	CAWSVRVRPYEQYF	TGTGCCTGGAGTGTAAGAGTCAGGCCCTACGAGCAGTACTTC
16	TRBV27	NA	TRBJ1-1	TRBD1	CASSPGQGSRNTEAFF	TGTGCCAGCAGTCCGGGACAGGGATCCAGGAACACTGAAGCTTTCTTT
12	TRBV6-5	NA	TRBJ1-1	NA	CASGRGSTEAFF	TGTGCCAGCGGAAGGGGTAGCACTGAAGCTTTCTTT
15	TRBV13	NA	TRBJ2-4	TRBD1	CASRRTGGAKNIQYF	TGTGCCAGCAGGCGGACAGGGGGGGCCAAAAACATTCAGTACTTC
12	TRBV29-1	NA	TRBJ1-2	NA	CSVEDGGYGYTF	TGCAGCGTTGAAGACGGCGGCTATGGCTACACCTTC
16	TRBV7-9	NA	TRBJ1-2	NA	CASSLVASGRLYGYTF	TGTGCCAGCAGCTTAGTGGCTTCAGGGAGGCTCTATGGCTACACCTTC
15	TRBV7-9	NA	TRBJ2-1	NA	CASSLSRAAYNEQFF	TGTGCCAGCAGCTTAAGTCGAGCGGCCTACAATGAGCAGTTCTTC
17	TRBV10-1	NA	TRBJ2-2	TRBD2	CASSEWTSLDGTGELFF	TGCGCCAGCAGTGAGTGGACTAGCTTAGATGGCACCGGGGAGCTGTTTTTT
15	TRBV7-3	NA	TRBJ2-6	NA	CASSPTRVGANVLTF	TGTGCCAGCAGCCCCACCCGGGTTGGGGCCAACGTCCTGACTTTC
15	TRBV4-2	NA	TRBJ2-2	TRBD1	CASSHGQGNTGELFF	TGTGCCAGCAGCCACGGACAGGGGAACACCGGGGAGCTGTTTTTT
14	TRBV25-1	few	TRBJ1-1	NA	CASRPRGHSTEAFF	TGTGCCAGCAGGCCCAGGGGTCACAGCACTGAAGCTTTCTTT
13	TRBV29-1	NA	TRBJ2-3	TRBD2	CSVAGGTTDTQYF	TGCAGCGTGGCGGGGGGCACCACAGATACGCAGTATTTT
12	TRBV11-2	NA	TRBJ2-1	NA	CASSLQGTPPFF	TGTGCCAGCAGCCTACAGGGAACTCCGCCCTTCTTC
13	TRBV30	NA	TRBJ1-1	NA	CACETTPNTEAFF	TGTGCCTGTGAAACAACACCGAACACTGAAGCTTTCTTT
14	TRBV16	NA	TRBJ2-5	NA	CASSQSAGRETQYF	TGTGCCAGCAGCCAATCGGCGGGGCGAGAGACCCAGTACTTC
16	TRBV9	NA	TRBJ2-3	TRBD2	CASSQGEGRSTDTQYF	TGTGCCAGCAGCCAAGGGGAGGGGCGGAGCACAGATACGCAGTATTTT
13	TRBV25-1	NA	TRBJ1-1	TRBD1	CASRPGQGAKAFF	TGTGCCAGCAGACCGGGACAGGGGGCAAAAGCTTTCTTT
14	TRBV7-9	NA	TRBJ2-7	NA	CASSLVGQTYEQYF	TGTGCCAGCAGCTTAGTCGGACAGACCTACGAGCAGTACTTC
16	TRBV15	NA	TRBJ1-2	NA	CATSRDSTGTANGYTF	TGTGCCACCAGCAGAGATTCCACAGGGACCGCGAATGGCTACACCTTC
14	TRBV30	few	TRBJ2-3	TRBD1	CAWSGTGLGDTQYF	TGTGCCTGGAGTGGGACAGGGCTCGGCGATACGCAGTATTTT
13	TRBV10-1	few	TRBJ2-7	NA	CASSDTSSYEQYF	TGCGCCAGCAGTGATACAAGTTCCTACGAGCAGTACTTC